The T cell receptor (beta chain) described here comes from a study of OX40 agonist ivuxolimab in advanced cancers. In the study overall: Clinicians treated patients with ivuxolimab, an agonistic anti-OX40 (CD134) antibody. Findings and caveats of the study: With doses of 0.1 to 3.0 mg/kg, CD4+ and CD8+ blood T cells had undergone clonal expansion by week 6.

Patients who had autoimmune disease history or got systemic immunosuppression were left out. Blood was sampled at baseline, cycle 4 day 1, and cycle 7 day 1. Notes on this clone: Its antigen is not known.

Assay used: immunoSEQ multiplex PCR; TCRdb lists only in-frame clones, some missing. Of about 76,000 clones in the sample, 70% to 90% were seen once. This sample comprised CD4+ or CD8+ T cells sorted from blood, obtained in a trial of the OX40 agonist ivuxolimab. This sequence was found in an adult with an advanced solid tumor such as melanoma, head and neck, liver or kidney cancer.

The CDR3 DNA sequence: TGTGCCAGCAGCGTCCGACTGCCAAACGGACGGGAGACCCAGTACTTC. Translation: CASSVRLPNGRETQYF. The rearrangement joins TRBV11-2 to TRBJ2-5; D gene uncertain. CDR1 is SGHAT, CDR2 FQNNGV, per germline. This CDR3 has 16 residues. The V end was cut by 5 bases, the J end by 5 bases, with 21 bases between.